Listed below are T cell receptor beta chains from one sample, sequenced in a study of vaccination and CD4 T cells after COVID-19. These receptors are not linked to any known antigen. TCRdb re-analysed the PCR reads in MiXCR, keeping a single row per CDR3 protein. The sample has more than 6,500 distinct CDR3 sequences, just under 75% seen once. The sequencing sample was made of CD4+ T cells from blood, cultured in vitro. All receptors derive from a human donor who had recovered from COVID-19. Both conserved end residues are part of each CDR3. The D gene is left open where the match is weak. Where a row states a size, it is once, few, many or the class of an expanded clone; other rows omit it.

D gene	J gene	V gene	clone size	CDR3 DNA	CDR3 protein
TRBD1	TRBJ1-2	TRBV7-8	NA	TGTGCCAGCAGCTCAAGGACAGGGGGGAGCGGCTACACCTTC	CASSSRTGGSGYTF
NA	TRBJ1-2	TRBV24-1	NA	TGTGCCACCAGTGATGTAGGGTGGGGCTACACCTTC	CATSDVGWGYTF
NA	TRBJ1-5	TRBV19	NA	TGTGCCAGTAGTACCATGAGCAATCAGCCCCAGCATTTT	CASSTMSNQPQHF
TRBD1	TRBJ1-3	TRBV7-2	medium-sized	TGTGCCAGCAGCCAGGGACAGGAAAACACCATATATTTT	CASSQGQENTIYF
NA	TRBJ1-5	TRBV6-1	NA	TGTGCCAGCATCGGACAAGTCCTCCCCTATAGCAATCAGCCCCAGCATTTT	CASIGQVLPYSNQPQHF
NA	TRBJ1-5	TRBV19	medium-sized	TGTGCCAGTAGTATCCGGACCGGGCGGCAGGGTGCCAATCAGCCCCAGCATTTT	CASSIRTGRQGANQPQHF
NA	TRBJ1-3	TRBV7-2	NA	TGTGCCAGCAGCTTTGGGGGTTCTGGAAACACCATATATTTT	CASSFGGSGNTIYF
NA	TRBJ2-5	TRBV6-1	once	TGTGCCAGCGGAAAAGGGCGTGAGACCCAGTACTTC	CASGKGRETQYF
TRBD1	TRBJ1-2	TRBV7-2	NA	TGTGCCAGCAGATTCGGACAGGGCGATGGCTACACCTTC	CASRFGQGDGYTF
NA	TRBJ1-2	TRBV7-2	NA	TGTGCCAGCAGCTTTATCGTACCTGACTATGGCTACACCTTC	CASSFIVPDYGYTF
NA	TRBJ2-1	TRBV19	NA	TGTGCCAGTAGTATCGGAGCGGCTTTCTACAATGAGCAGTTCTTC	CASSIGAAFYNEQFF
NA	TRBJ1-2	TRBV7-9	once	TGTGCCAGCAGCTTAGCGGCCTATGGCTACACCTTC	CASSLAAYGYTF
TRBD1	TRBJ1-2	TRBV19	NA	TGTGCCAGTAGTTTCCTCGGACAGGGGGATGGCTACACCTTC	CASSFLGQGDGYTF
NA	TRBJ1-6	TRBV7-9	NA	TGTGCCAGCAGCCGGGAGCTAGAGGCCCTCCACTTT	CASSRELEALHF
TRBD1	TRBJ2-5	TRBV19	NA	TGTGCCAGTAGCCCGGGACAGGGGACGGAGACCCAGTACTTC	CASSPGQGTETQYF
TRBD2	TRBJ2-5	TRBV27	few	TGTGCCAGCAGTTTAGGAATTGGGACTAGCGGCCCGGGGGGCTTGGAGACCCAGTACTTC	CASSLGIGTSGPGGLETQYF
TRBD1	TRBJ1-6	TRBV24-1	NA	TGTGCCACCAGTGCCAGAACCGGGACAGGGGATTCACCCCTCCACTTT	CATSARTGTGDSPLHF
NA	TRBJ2-3	TRBV20-1	NA	TGCAGTGCTAGGGTAGGCAGGAATACGCAGTATTTC	CSARVGRNTQYF
TRBD2	TRBJ2-3	TRBV20-1	NA	TGCAGTGCTAGAGATCTCGGGGCTAGCGGGAGGGGGGACCTCACAGATACGCAGTATTTT	CSARDLGASGRGDLTDTQYF
NA	TRBJ1-1	TRBV7-2	large	TGTGCCAGCAGCTTAGTAGTCAGTGGGGGGACTGAAGCTTTCTTT	CASSLVVSGGTEAFF
NA	TRBJ1-1	TRBV4-3	NA	TGCGCCAGCAGCCAAAAGGGGGGGAGGTGGGCTGGAGCTTTCTTT	CASSQKGGRWAGAFF
TRBD2	TRBJ2-1	TRBV12-3/TRBV12-4	NA	TGTGCCAGCAGTCGGACTAGCGGGAACCAGGGTGAGCAGTTCTTC	CASSRTSGNQGEQFF
TRBD2	TRBJ2-1	TRBV20-1	NA	TGCAGTGCTAGATGGTCGGGAGGCCCGGGTGAGCAGTTCTTC	CSARWSGGPGEQFF
TRBD1	TRBJ2-2	TRBV6-5	NA	TGTGCCAGCAGTTACCAGAGGACAGGGAACACCGGGGAGCTGTTTTTT	CASSYQRTGNTGELFF
NA	TRBJ1-2	TRBV6-5	NA	TGTGCCAGCAGTTACCTCGGACAGCTCTATGGCTACACCTTC	CASSYLGQLYGYTF
NA	TRBJ1-5	TRBV21-1	NA	TGTGCCCTCGTTTCCAGGGGTGATCAGCCCCAGCATTTT	CALVSRGDQPQHF
NA	TRBJ2-5	TRBV28	NA	TGTGCCAGCAGTTTCCACCTCGAGGGAGAGAAACAAGAGACCCAGTACTTC	CASSFHLEGEKQETQYF
TRBD2	TRBJ2-7	TRBV7-2	NA	TGTGCCAGCAGCTTAGGCGGGAGGAGCTCCTACGAGCAGTACTTC	CASSLGGRSSYEQYF
NA	TRBJ1-5	TRBV7-2	NA	TGTGCCAGCAGCTTAGGCGACAGGCTTAATCAGCCCCAGCATTTT	CASSLGDRLNQPQHF
NA	TRBJ1-5	TRBV28	NA	TGTGCCAGCAGACCTGGTATACAGCCCCAGCATTTT	CASRPGIQPQHF
NA	TRBJ2-2	TRBV20-1	few	TGCAGTGCTAGGTTGGGGAGTTGGACCGGGGAGCTGTTTTTT	CSARLGSWTGELFF
NA	TRBJ1-2	TRBV20-1	once	TGCAGTGCCACCAATCCCCGGGAGGGATCCTATGGCTACACCTTC	CSATNPREGSYGYTF
NA	TRBJ2-5	TRBV6-1	NA	TGTGCCAGCAGTAGTAGACAGGAAAGACAAGAGACCCAGTACTTC	CASSSRQERQETQYF
TRBD1	TRBJ2-5	TRBV7-3	NA	TGTGCCAGCAGCGCCCGGACAGGGAAAGAGACCCAGTACTTC	CASSARTGKETQYF
NA	TRBJ1-5	TRBV20-1	NA	TGCAGTGCCGGGTGGGGAGGCAATCAGCCCCAGCATTTT	CSAGWGGNQPQHF
TRBD1	TRBJ1-6	TRBV20-1	NA	TGCAGTGCTAGACGGACAGGGGCCGAAATGAGTTCACCCCTCCACTTT	CSARRTGAEMSSPLHF
NA	TRBJ2-1	TRBV2	NA	TGTGCCACCCTGCCGGATGGGGGAAATGAGCAGTTCTTC	CATLPDGGNEQFF
NA	TRBJ1-5	TRBV20-1	few	TGCAGTGCTAGACCAATGGGGGGTCAGCCCCAGCATTTT	CSARPMGGQPQHF
NA	TRBJ1-2	TRBV12-3/TRBV12-4	NA	TGTGCCAGCAGCCCCATCTCCCGGGGGGAAACTAACTATGGCTACACCTTC	CASSPISRGETNYGYTF
TRBD2	TRBJ2-1	TRBV20-1	once	TGCAGTGCAAAGGGAGCGGGGGCCTACAATGAGCAGTTCTTC	CSAKGAGAYNEQFF
NA	TRBJ2-7	TRBV28	NA	TGTGCCAGCAGAATGGGAGGAAGGCAGTACTTC	CASRMGGRQYF
NA	TRBJ1-1	TRBV5-4	NA	TGTGCCAGCAGCTTACCCGGGTTGAACACTGAAGCTTTCTTT	CASSLPGLNTEAFF